This T cell receptor (beta chain) appears in the sequencing data of a study of technical replicates of blood from a few donors. This clone appeared once. The method was immunoSEQ multiplex PCR; TCRdb's version includes in-frame clones alone and lacks a portion of them. The sample consists of roughly 80,000 clones, roughly 94% of them appearing once. The source is a human donor in good health. Sequencing used T cells isolated from PBMCs.

CDR3 sequence reads: CSGGPGQGSEQYF. The CDR3 DNA follows: TGCAGCGGTGGACCGGGACAGGGGAGCGAGCAGTACTTC. V is TRBV29-1 and J is TRBJ2-7; 10 bases fit TRBD1. The germline V gene encodes CDR1 SQVTM and CDR2 ANQGSEA. The CDR3 has 13 residues. V shed 7 bases, J shed 6 bases, and the junction held 9 bases outside the gene matches.